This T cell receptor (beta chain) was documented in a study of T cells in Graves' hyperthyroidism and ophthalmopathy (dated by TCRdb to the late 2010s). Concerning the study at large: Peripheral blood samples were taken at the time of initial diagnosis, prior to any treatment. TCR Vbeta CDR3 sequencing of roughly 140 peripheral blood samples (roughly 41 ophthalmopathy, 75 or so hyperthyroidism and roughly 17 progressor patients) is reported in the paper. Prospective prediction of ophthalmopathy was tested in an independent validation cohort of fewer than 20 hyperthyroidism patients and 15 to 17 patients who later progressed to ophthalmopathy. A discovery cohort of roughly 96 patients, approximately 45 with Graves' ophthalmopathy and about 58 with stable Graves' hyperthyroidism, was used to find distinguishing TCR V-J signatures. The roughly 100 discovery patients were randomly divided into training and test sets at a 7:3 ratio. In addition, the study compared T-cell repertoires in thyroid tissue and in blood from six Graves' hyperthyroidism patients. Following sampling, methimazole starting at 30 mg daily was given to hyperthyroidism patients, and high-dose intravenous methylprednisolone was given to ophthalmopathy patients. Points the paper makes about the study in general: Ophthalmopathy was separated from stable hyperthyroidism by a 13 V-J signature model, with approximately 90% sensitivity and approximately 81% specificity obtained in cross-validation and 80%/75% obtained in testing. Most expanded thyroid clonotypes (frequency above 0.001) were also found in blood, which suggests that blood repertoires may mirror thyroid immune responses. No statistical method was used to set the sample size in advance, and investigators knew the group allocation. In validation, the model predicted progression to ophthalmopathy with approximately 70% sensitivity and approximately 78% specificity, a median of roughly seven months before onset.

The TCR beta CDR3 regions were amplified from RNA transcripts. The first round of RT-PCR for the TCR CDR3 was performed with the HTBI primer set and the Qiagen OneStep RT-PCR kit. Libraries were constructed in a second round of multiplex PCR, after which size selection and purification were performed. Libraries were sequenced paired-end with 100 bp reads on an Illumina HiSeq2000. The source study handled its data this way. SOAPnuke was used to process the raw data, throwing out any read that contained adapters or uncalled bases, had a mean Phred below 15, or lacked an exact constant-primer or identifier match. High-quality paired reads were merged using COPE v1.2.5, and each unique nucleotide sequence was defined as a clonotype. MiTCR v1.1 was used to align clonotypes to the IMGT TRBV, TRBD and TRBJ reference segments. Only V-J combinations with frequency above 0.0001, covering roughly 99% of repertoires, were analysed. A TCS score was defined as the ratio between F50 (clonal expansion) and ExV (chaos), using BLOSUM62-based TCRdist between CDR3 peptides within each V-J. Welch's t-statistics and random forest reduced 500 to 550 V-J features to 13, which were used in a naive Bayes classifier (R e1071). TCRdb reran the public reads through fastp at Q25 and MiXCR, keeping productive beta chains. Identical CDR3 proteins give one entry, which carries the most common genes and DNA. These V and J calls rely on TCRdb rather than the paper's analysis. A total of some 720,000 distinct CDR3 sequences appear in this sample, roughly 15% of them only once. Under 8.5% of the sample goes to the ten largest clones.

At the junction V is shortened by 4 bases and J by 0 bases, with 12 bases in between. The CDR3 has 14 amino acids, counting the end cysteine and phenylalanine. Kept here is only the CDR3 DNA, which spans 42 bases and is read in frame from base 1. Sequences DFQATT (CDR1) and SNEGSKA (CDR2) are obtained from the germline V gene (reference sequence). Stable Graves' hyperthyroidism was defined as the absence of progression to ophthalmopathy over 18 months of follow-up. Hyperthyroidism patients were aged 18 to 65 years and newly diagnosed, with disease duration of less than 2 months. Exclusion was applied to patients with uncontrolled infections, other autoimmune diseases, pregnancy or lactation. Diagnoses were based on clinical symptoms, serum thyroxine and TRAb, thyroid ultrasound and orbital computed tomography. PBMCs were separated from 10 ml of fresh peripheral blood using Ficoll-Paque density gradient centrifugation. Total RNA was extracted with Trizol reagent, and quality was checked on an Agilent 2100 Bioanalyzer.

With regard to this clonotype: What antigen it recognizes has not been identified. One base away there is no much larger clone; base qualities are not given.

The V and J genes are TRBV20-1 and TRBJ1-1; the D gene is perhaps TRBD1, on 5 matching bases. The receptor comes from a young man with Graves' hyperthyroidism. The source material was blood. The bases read TGCAGTGCTACCTCGGGGGAAGTGAACACTGAAGCTTTCTTT. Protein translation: CSATSGEVNTEAFF.